This T cell receptor beta chain was captured by sequencing in a study of blood T cell repertoires in COVID-19. Whole-study context: T cells, B-cell-depleted T cells, or PBMCs provided the cDNA or gDNA that served as material.

Participants were aged roughly 18 to 90 years from 20 to 30 US areas. Clinical history as reported by participants underpinned cohort assignment. In the authors' workflow: Researchers report that nucleated cell counts were estimated from reference gene primer amplification. Clones were sequenced by immunoSEQ multiplex PCR, and TCRdb holds only the in-frame ones, with some missing. D and trimming were read from the DNA, whereas the V and J calls and clone size are those reported in that table. The sample shows over 150,000 clones, roughly 78% of them seen only once. Germline CDR1 is MDHEN and CDR2 is SYDVKM. The CDR3 is 15 amino acids. Trimming stripped 4 bases from V and 0 bases from J, with 10 bases between.

J is TRBJ1-5 and V is TRBV28; the D gene is possibly TRBD1 (5 bases). Sequenced input: PBMCs or T cells enriched from blood (not recorded which). The receptor comes from a woman between 65 and 79 years old in a cohort exposed to, infected with or recovered from COVID-19 (not recorded which). In DNA, the CDR3 is TGTGCCAGCAGTTACCCAGGGTCTAGCAATCAGCCCCAGCATTTT. Its protein is CASSYPGSSNQPQHF.